Shown below are 27 T cell receptor beta chains from a single sample sequenced in a study of a mutant IDH1 vaccine in newly diagnosed glioma (TCRdb year 2021). Antigens of these TCRs are unknown. This sample's time point label indicates: week 11, during vaccination. Each vaccine dose was 300 ug of a 20-mer mutant IDH1 peptide in Montanide, given subcutaneously with topical imiquimod. The library was made by the immunoSEQ multiplex PCR assay. The table was pulled from immuneACCESS by TCRdb, which kept in-frame rearrangements only. Such tables lose some clones; where checked, under half of the loss comes from unresolved V genes, and the rest has no known cause. The sample table lists under 35,000 clones, nearly 90% of them with a count of one. The ten largest clonotypes hold about 20% of the sample. The starting material was PBMCs, obtained from a glioma patient whose treatment included an IDH1 peptide vaccine. The receptors stem from a man aged 18 to 29 with glioma.

The genes are TRBV29-1 and TRBJ1-5; a possible D gene is TRBD1 (5 bases). Germline values: CDR1 SQVTM, CDR2 ANQGSEA. This CDR3 contains 18 residues. The CDR3 region has the DNA TGCAGGATCCTTTTAATCGGGATATGGGGCATTCTGGACCAGCCCCAGCATTTT. The encoded protein is CRILLIGIWGILDQPQHF.

The chain is built from TRBV15 and TRBJ2-6, with D unclear. The CDR3 is made up of 16 amino acids. The germline V gene encodes CDR1 LNHNV and CDR2 YYDKDF (reference sequence). The ends were cut back, 2 bases at V and 3 bases at J, with 11 bases in the middle. In nucleotides, the CDR3 is TGTGCCACCAGCAGAACCCCAGGCCGTGGGGCCAACGTCCTGACTTTC. This encodes CATSRTPGRGANVLTF.

The rearrangement joins TRBV5-5 to TRBJ2-7, with D perhaps TRBD1 (5 bases). V was cut by 4 bases and J by 0 bases, with 17 bases left in between. CDR1 and CDR2 (germline): SGHKS, YYEKEE (reference sequence). The CDR3 is made up of 16 amino acids. DNA for the CDR3: TGTGCCAGCAGCGCCGAACAGGCAACCTCCTCCTACGAGCAGTACTTC. This encodes CASSAEQATSSYEQYF.

The rearrangement uses TRBV28 and TRBJ1-2, with D unclear. The CDR3 contains 15 residues. V gave up 4 bases and J gave up 4 bases, with 16 bases separating them. CDR1 and CDR2 (germline): MDHEN, SYDVKM. This chain's CDR3 is CASSSPRTAGYGYTF. The CDR3 coding sequence is TGTGCCAGCAGTTCACCGAGGACGGCGGGCTATGGCTACACCTTC.

V usage is TRBV6-1 and J usage is TRBJ2-5, with 10 bases identical to TRBD2. After removal of 4 bases from V and 2 bases from J, the junction contained 10 bases not matched to a gene. CDR3 length: 17 residues. Looked up from germline, CDR1 is MNHNS and CDR2 is SASEGT. The CDR3 coding sequence is TGTGCCAGCAGTGCGACTAGCGGGCTTAGGACACAAGAGACCCAGTACTTC. This translates into CASSATSGLRTQETQYF.

The chain links TRBV30 to TRBJ1-2, with 10 bases identical to TRBD1. The V and J ends lost 3 bases and 0 bases, in that order; junction bases with no gene match: 4. The CDR3 runs to 15 residues. The germline V gene has CDR1 GTSNPN and CDR2 SVGIG (reference sequence). CDR3 DNA sequence: TGTGCCTGGAGGGTTGACAGGGGGCCTAACTATGGCTACACCTTC. Amino acid sequence: CAWRVDRGPNYGYTF.

In DNA form, the CDR3 reads TGTGCCTGGAGTGTAGGCCTAGGGCCGTACAATGAGCAGTTCTTC. As protein: CAWSVGLGPYNEQFF. This chain uses TRBV30 with TRBJ2-1; no clear D gene. This CDR3 has 15 amino acids. Germline CDR1 GTSNPN, CDR2 SVGIG (reference sequence). Trimming cost V 0 bases and J 4 bases, with 13 bases left between them.

The gene calls are TRBV15 and TRBJ1-2, with 7 positions matching TRBD1. This CDR3 is built from 15 residues. Germline V CDR1 and CDR2: LNHNV, YYDKDF (reference sequence). Trimming took 1 base from V and 4 from J; bases not matched to a gene: 6. The CDR3, as DNA: TGTGCCACCAGCAGAGGACAGGGAATGGTCTATGGCTACACCTTC. This codes for CATSRGQGMVYGYTF.

The chain combines TRBV6-5 with TRBJ2-5, with unresolved D. CDR1 and CDR2 from the germline V gene are MNHEY and SVGAGI. This CDR3 is 13 amino acids long. Trimming stripped 5 bases from V and 3 bases from J, with 10 bases between. This chain's CDR3 is CASSRGVKETQYF. The DNA for the CDR3 is TGTGCCAGCAGTAGAGGAGTTAAAGAGACCCAGTACTTC.

The CDR3 nucleotides are TGCGCCAGCAGTCCTCGCGCGAACACCGGGGAGCTGTTTTTT. Translated, it gives CASSPRANTGELFF. The V call is TRBV23-1, the J call TRBJ2-2; D remains unclear. TRBV23-1 is an open reading frame whose function is uncertain. This CDR3 contains 14 residues. The V end was cut by 4 bases, the J end by 0 bases, with 6 bases between.

The chain joins TRBV7-9 to TRBJ1-1; no definite D call. The germline gives CDR1 SEHNR, CDR2 FQNEAQ (reference sequence). Deletions cut 1 base from V and 0 bases from J, with 6 bases between. The CDR3 is 14 amino acids. This CDR3 reads CASSLVLMNTEAFF. The CDR3 bases are TGTGCCAGCAGCTTAGTTTTAATGAACACTGAAGCTTTCTTT.

This rearrangement joins TRBV28 to TRBJ2-6; 9 bases are a match to TRBD1. CDR1 and CDR2 from the germline V gene are MDHEN and SYDVKM. V was pared by 10 bases and J by 3 bases, with 13 bases of the junction left unmatched. The CDR3 length is 17 residues. This CDR3 reads CAIAGTGLPLGANVLTF. CDR3 in DNA: TGTGCCATCGCCGGGACAGGGCTTCCTCTTGGGGCCAACGTCCTGACTTTC.

The chain joins TRBV28 to TRBJ2-1; the D gene is possibly TRBD1 (6 bases). Germline CDR1 and CDR2: MDHEN and SYDVKM. The CDR3 sequence is 13 residues long. With 6 bases removed from V and 2 bases from J, the gap between germline ends came to 8 bases. Here the CDR3 reads CASRGQAYNEQFF. The CDR3 DNA is TGTGCCAGCAGGGGACAAGCCTACAATGAGCAGTTCTTC.

The table lists this clone with a count of one. The chain is built from TRBV4-3 and TRBJ2-2, with a tentative D call TRBD2 (5 bases). Between the trimmed V and J ends, which lost 4 bases and 7 bases, there was a span of 10 bases. The CDR3 runs to 13 residues. The V gene's germline CDR1 is LGHNA and CDR2 YSLEER. Written as DNA, the CDR3 is TGCGCCAGCAGCCGTGAGGGCGGCGGGGAGCTGTTTTTT. Translated, it gives CASSREGGGELFF.

CDR3 DNA sequence: TGTGCCAGCAGCCAGTTCGGAAGGGAGCAGTACTTC. Translation: CASSQFGREQYF. J is TRBJ2-7 and V is TRBV14, with D hard to call. This CDR3 comprises 12 residues. The germline gives CDR1 SGHDN, CDR2 FVKESK. Trimming removed 3 bases from V and 7 bases from J, with 10 bases in between.

The chain recombines TRBV4-3 with TRBJ2-7; TRBD2 aligns across 12 bases. The CDR3 contains 22 residues. The V gene end was trimmed by 4 bases and the J gene end by 7 bases; junction bases not matched to a gene: 29. Looked up from germline, CDR1 is LGHNA and CDR2 is YSLEER. The CDR3 DNA is TGCGCCAGCAGCCCGAAGGGCCCAGGGATAGGACTAGCGGGGTCCTTCCTACGAGAGCAGTACTTC. Encoded protein: CASSPKGPGIGLAGSFLREQYF.

The V gene is TRBV10-3, the J gene TRBJ1-1; D not resolved. Germline-derived CDR1 and CDR2 are ENHRY and SYGVKD. V shed 3 bases and J shed 1 base, with 6 bases lying between them. This CDR3 has 13 amino acids. In DNA, the CDR3 is TGTGCCATCAGTGAAAGAGGGAACACTGAAGCTTTCTTT. It translates to CAISERGNTEAFF.

This chain joins TRBV6-6 and TRBJ1-1, with D unresolved. Germline V gives CDR1 MNHNY, CDR2 SVGAGI (reference sequence). The CDR3 is 14 amino acids. V dropped 5 bases and J dropped 1 base, with 11 bases sitting between them. The CDR3 DNA reads as TGTGCCAGCAGTCCCGAGGGTTCGAACACTGAAGCTTTCTTT. Its translation: CASSPEGSNTEAFF.

J is TRBJ2-5 and V is TRBV27; 9 bases are shared with TRBD2. The length of the CDR3 is 15 residues. The germline gives CDR1 MNHEY, CDR2 SMNVEV (reference sequence). Trimming removed 1 base from V and 5 bases from J; junction bases left unmatched: 5. For the CDR3, the DNA is TGTGCCAGCAGTTTATGGGTAGCGGGAGTGGAGACCCAGTACTTC. Translating gives CASSLWVAGVETQYF.

This clone was recorded only once. The chain couples TRBV4-2 to TRBJ2-2, with D possibly TRBD2 on 5 matching bases. The germline V gene has CDR1 LGHNA and CDR2 YNFKEQ. V was trimmed by 3 bases and J by 3 bases, leaving 5 bases between them. The CDR3 loop spans 13 amino acids. CDR3 sequence: CASSHGDTGELFF. The CDR3 bases are TGTGCCAGCAGCCACGGGGACACCGGGGAGCTGTTTTTT.

The genes are TRBV5-5 and TRBJ2-6; D not resolved. CDR3 length: 18 amino acids. Germline lookup yields CDR1 SGHKS and CDR2 YYEKEE (reference sequence). Trimming took off 4 bases at V and 0 bases at J, with 17 bases between the two ends. The CDR3 region has the DNA TGTGCCAGCAGCCCCGACCCAAGTGCGAGCTCTGGGGCCAACGTCCTGACTTTC. Its protein is CASSPDPSASSGANVLTF.

The genes are TRBV29-1 and TRBJ2-6; TRBD1 agrees at 9 bases. The germline V gene has CDR1 SQVTM and CDR2 ANQGSEA. The CDR3 has 17 residues. Germline trimming cut 2 bases from V and 0 bases from J; bases unmatched to any gene: 5. The CDR3 reads CSVELGQGGSGANVLTF. The CDR3 DNA sequence: TGCAGCGTTGAATTGGGACAGGGAGGCTCTGGGGCCAACGTCCTGACTTTC.

This clone was observed a few times. The chain couples TRBV29-1 to TRBJ2-4; 8 nucleotides match TRBD1. Germline V gene sequence: CDR1 SQVTM, CDR2 ANQGSEA. The CDR3 totals 16 residues. V gave up 0 bases and J gave up 6 bases; unmatched junction bases: 10. In DNA form, the CDR3 reads TGCAGCGTTGAAGACCGGACAGGGAGAGGGGGAAACATTCAGTACTTC. It encodes CSVEDRTGRGGNIQYF.

The chain uses TRBV2 and TRBJ1-1, with D possibly TRBD1 on 5 matching bases. This CDR3 has 13 amino acids. Trimming removed 2 bases from V and 4 bases from J, with 8 bases in between. Germline CDR1 and CDR2: SNHLY and FYNNEI. In DNA form, the CDR3 reads TGTGCCAGCAGTGAACACGGGGGCACTGAAGCTTTCTTT. It specifies CASSEHGGTEAFF. The variable domain in full, completed from reference TRBV2 and TRBJ1-1, reads EPEVTQTPSHQVTQMGQEVILRCVPISNHLYFYWYRQILGQKVEFLVSFYNNEISEKSEIFDDQFSVERPDGSNFTLKIRSTKLEDSAMYFCASSEHGGTEAFFGQGTRLTVV.

CDR3 in amino acids: CASSSRDGGRGSDTQYF. The DNA for the CDR3 is TGTGCCAGCAGCTCCCGTGATGGTGGCAGGGGCTCAGATACGCAGTATTTT. The J gene is TRBJ2-3, the V gene TRBV27; possibly TRBD1 for D (6 bases). This CDR3 region has 17 residues. The germline V gene encodes CDR1 MNHEY and CDR2 SMNVEV (reference sequence). Trimming left V 6 bases short and J 4 bases short, with 23 bases between.

This sequence joins TRBV30 and TRBJ2-3, with D uncertain. The CDR3 sequence is 14 residues long. V lost 2 bases and J 1 base, leaving 10 bases between the germline ends. Germline values: CDR1 GTSNPN, CDR2 SVGIG (reference sequence). CDR3 in amino acids: CAWSLAARTDTQYF. The CDR3 coding sequence is TGTGCCTGGAGTTTGGCGGCCCGCACAGATACGCAGTATTTT.

The rearrangement links TRBV6-1 to TRBJ2-5; 7 nucleotides align to TRBD2. Germline V gene data show CDR1 as MNHNS and CDR2 as SASEGT. The CDR3 covers 17 residues. Germline trimming cut 4 bases from V and 0 bases from J; bases unmatched to any gene: 11. CDR3 in amino acids: CASSALVGAGYQETQYF. The CDR3 DNA reads TGTGCCAGCAGTGCCTTAGTCGGAGCGGGATACCAAGAGACCCAGTACTTC.